This T cell receptor (beta chain) originates from a study of T cells after yellow fever vaccination. From the 5' RACE reads, TCRdb called clonotypes with MiXCR, one entry per CDR3 protein. Here the sample spans tens of thousands of distinct CDR3 sequences, more than 5.5% being singletons. This clonotype appeared many times. This clonotype was obtained from a man between 18 and 29 years old who received the YFV17D yellow fever vaccine. This specimen consisted of CD8+ T cells sorted from PBMCs, obtained 10 days after the first yellow fever vaccination.

The DNA of the CDR3 is TGTGCCAGCCACGCGGCTTACAATGAGCAGTTCTTC. Translating it yields CASHAAYNEQFF. The gene calls are TRBV7-9 and TRBJ2-1; D ambiguous. The CDR3 has 12 amino acids. V was pared by 8 bases and J by 4 bases, with 9 bases between. Germline V lookup: CDR1 SEHNR, CDR2 FQNEAQ (reference sequence).